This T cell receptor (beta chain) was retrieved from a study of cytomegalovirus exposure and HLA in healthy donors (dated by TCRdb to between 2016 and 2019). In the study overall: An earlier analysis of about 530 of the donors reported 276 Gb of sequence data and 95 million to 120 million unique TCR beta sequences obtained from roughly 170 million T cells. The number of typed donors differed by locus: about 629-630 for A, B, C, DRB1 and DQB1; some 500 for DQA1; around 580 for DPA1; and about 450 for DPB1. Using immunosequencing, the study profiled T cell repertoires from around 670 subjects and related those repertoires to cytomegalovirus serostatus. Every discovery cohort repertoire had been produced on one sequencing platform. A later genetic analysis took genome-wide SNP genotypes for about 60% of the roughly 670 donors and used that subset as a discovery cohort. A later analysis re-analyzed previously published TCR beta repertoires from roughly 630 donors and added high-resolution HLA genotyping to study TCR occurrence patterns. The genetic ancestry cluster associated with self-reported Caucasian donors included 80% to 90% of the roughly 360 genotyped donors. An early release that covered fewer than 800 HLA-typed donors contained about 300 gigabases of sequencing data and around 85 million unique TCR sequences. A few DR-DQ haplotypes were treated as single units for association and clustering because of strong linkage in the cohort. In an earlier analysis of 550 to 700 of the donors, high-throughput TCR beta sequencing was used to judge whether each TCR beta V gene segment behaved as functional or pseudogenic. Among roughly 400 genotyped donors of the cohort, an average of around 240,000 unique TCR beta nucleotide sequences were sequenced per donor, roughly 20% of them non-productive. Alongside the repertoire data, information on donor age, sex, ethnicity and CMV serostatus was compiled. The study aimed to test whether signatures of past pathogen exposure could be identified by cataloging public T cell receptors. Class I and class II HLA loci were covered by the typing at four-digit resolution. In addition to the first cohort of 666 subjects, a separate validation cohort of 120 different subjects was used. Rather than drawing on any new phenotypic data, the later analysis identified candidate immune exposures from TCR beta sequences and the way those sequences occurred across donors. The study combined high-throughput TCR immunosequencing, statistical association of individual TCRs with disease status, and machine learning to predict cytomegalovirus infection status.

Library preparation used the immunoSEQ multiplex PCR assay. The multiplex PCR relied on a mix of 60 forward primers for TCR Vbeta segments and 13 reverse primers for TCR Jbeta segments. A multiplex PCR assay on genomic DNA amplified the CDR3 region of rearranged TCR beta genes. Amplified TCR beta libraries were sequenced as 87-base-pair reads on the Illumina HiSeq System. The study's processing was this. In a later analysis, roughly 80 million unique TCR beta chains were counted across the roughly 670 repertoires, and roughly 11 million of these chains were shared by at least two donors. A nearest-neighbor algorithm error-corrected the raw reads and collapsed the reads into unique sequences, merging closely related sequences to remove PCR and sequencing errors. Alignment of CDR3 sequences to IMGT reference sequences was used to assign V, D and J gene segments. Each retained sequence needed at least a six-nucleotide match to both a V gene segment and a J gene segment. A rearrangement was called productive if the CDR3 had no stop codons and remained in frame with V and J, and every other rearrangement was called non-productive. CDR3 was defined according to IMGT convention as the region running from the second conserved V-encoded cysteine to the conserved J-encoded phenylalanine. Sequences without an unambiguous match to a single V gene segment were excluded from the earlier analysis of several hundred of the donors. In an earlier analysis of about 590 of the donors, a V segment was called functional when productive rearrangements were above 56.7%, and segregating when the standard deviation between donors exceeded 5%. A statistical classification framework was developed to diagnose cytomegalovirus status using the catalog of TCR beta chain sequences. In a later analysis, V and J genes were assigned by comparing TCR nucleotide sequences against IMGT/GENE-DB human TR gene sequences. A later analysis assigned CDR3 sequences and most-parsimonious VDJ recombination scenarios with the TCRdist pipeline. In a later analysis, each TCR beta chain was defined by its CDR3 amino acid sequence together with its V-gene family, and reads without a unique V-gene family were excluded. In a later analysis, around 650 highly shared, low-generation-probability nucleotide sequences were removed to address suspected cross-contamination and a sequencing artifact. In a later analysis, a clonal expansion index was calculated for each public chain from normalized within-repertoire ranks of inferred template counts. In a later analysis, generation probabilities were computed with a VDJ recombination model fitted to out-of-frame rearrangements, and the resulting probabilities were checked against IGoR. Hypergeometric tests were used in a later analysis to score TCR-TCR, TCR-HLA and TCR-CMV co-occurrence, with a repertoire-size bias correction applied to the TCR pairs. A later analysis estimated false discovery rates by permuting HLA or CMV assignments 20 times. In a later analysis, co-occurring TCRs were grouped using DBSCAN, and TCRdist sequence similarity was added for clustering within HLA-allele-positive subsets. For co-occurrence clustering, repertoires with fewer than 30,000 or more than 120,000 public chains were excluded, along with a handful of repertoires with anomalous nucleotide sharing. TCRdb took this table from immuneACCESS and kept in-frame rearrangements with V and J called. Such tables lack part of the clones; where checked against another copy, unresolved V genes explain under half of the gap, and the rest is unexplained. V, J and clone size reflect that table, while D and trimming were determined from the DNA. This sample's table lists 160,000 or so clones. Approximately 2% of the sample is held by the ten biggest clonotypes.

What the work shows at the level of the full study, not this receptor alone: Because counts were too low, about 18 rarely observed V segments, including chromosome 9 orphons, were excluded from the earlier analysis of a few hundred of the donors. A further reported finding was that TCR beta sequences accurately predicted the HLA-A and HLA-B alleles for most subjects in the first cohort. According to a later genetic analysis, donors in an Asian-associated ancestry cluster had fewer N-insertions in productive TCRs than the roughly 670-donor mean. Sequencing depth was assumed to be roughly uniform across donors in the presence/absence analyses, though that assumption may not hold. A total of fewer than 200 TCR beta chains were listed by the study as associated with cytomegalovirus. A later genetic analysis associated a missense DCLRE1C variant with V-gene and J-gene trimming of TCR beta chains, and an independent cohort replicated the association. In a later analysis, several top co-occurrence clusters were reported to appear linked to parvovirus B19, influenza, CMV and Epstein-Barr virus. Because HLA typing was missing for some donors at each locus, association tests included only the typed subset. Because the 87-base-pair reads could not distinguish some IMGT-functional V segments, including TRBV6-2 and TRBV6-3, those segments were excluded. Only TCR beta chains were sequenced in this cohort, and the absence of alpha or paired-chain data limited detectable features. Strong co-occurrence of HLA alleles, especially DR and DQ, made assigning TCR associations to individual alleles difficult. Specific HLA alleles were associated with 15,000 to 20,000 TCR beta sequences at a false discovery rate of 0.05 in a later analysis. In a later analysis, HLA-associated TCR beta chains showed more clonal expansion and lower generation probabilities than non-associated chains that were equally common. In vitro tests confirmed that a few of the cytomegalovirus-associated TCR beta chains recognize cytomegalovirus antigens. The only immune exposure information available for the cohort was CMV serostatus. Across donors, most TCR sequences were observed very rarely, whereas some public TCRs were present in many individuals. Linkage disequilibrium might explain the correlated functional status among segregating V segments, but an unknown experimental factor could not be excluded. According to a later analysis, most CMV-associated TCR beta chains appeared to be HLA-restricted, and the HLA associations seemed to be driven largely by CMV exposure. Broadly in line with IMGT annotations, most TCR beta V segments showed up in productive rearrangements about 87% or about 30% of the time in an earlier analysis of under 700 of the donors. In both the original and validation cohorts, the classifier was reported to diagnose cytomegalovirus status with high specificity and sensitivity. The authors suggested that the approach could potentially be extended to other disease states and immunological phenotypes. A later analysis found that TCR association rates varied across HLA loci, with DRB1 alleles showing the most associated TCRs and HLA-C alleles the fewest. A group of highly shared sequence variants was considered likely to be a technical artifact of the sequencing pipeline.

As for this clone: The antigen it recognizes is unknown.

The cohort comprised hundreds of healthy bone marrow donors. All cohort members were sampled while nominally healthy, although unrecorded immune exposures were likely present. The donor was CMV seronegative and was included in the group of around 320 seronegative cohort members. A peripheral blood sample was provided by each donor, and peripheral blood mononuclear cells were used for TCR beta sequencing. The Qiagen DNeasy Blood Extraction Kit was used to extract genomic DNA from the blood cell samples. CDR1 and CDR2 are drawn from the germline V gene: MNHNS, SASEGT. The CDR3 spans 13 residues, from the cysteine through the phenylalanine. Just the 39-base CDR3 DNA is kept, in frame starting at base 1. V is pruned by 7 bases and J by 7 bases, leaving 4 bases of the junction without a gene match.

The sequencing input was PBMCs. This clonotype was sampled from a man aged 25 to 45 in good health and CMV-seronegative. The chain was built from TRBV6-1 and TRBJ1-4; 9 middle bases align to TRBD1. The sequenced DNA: TGTGCCAGCACCGGGACAGGGACTGAAAAACTGTTTTTT. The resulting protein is CASTGTGTEKLFF.